What follows are 29 T cell receptor beta chains derived from one specimen sequenced in a study of type 1 and type 2 diabetes patients. PCR was run on genomic DNA. Multiplex PCR with 30 forward and 13 reverse primers amplified the TCR beta CDR3. TCRdb analysed the multiplex PCR reads with MiXCR anew, one entry per CDR3 protein. The data contain under 300,000 distinct CDR3 sequences, more than 45% of them singletons. Sequencing was done on a sample of peripheral blood mononuclear cells (PBMCs). Receptor source: a man in his late teens or twenties with type 2 diabetes.

This clonotype was counted a few times. V and J are TRBV4-1 and TRBJ1-1, with 12 nucleotides matching TRBD1. J was trimmed by 5 bases and V by 1 base; bases with no gene match: 2. Germline assignment: CDR1 MGHRA and CDR2 YSYEKL. The CDR3 has 15 residues. The CDR3 DNA reads TGCGCCAGCAGCCAAGGGGACAGGGGGCGAACTGAAGCTTTCTTT. Translation gives CASSQGDRGRTEAFF.

The rearrangement uses TRBV7-2 and TRBJ2-1; D ambiguous. This CDR3 comprises 12 residues. The germline V and J ends were trimmed by 5 bases and 9 bases, with 11 bases remaining between them. Germline assignment: CDR1 SGHTA and CDR2 FQGNSA. The CDR3 is CASSPKTSEQFF. CDR3 nucleotides: TGTGCCAGCAGCCCCAAAACGAGTGAGCAGTTCTTC.

The chain recombines TRBV20-1 with TRBJ2-7; TRBD1 matches 9 bases. With V trimmed by 5 bases and J by 3 bases, 11 bases remained unmatched. There are 15 residues in the CDR3. The V gene's germline CDR1 is DFQATT and CDR2 SNEGSKA (reference sequence). The CDR3 DNA reads TGCAGTGCTCGCCCCGGAGGACAGGGGCTCTACGAGCAGTACTTC. Translated: CSARPGGQGLYEQYF.

The chain is built from TRBV28 and TRBJ2-2; D is unresolved. CDR1 is MDHEN, CDR2 SYDVKM, per germline. The length of the CDR3 is 15 residues. Trimming left V 3 bases short and J 4 bases short, with 12 bases between. CDR3 sequence (DNA): TGTGCCAGCAGTTTCGCCCCAGGAACCACCGGGGAGCTGTTTTTT. This encodes CASSFAPGTTGELFF.

The genes are TRBV29-1 and TRBJ1-1, with D possibly matching TRBD1 (6 bases). The CDR3 runs 13 residues. Trimming shortened V by 5 bases and J by 2 bases, and 12 bases separated the two germline ends. CDR1 is SQVTM, CDR2 ANQGSEA, per germline. The DNA of the CDR3 is TGCAGCGTTCTTGGGGGGCGCAACACTGAAGCTTTCTTT. This codes for CSVLGGRNTEAFF.

The table lists this clonotype with many counts. The V gene is TRBV2, the J gene TRBJ2-5; tentatively, D is TRBD1 (5 bases). CDR1 is SNHLY and CDR2 is FYNNEI in the germline V gene. V was shortened by 4 bases and J by 4 bases, with 13 bases between the two germline ends. This CDR3 is 14 amino acids long. The CDR3 spells CASSGRVQGETQYF. The CDR3 DNA sequence: TGTGCCAGCAGTGGTCGGGTTCAGGGAGAGACCCAGTACTTC. The whole variable domain, remainder taken from reference TRBV2 and TRBJ2-5, is EPEVTQTPSHQVTQMGQEVILRCVPISNHLYFYWYRQILGQKVEFLVSFYNNEISEKSEIFDDQFSVERPDGSNFTLKIRSTKLEDSAMYFCASSGRVQGETQYFGPGTRLLVL.

The rearrangement uses TRBV2 and TRBJ2-1, with D possibly TRBD2 on 6 matching bases. Germline CDR1 SNHLY, CDR2 FYNNEI. V was trimmed by 6 bases and J by 2 bases, leaving 11 bases between them. This CDR3 region has 14 residues. The CDR3 sequence is CASSRDSTYNEQFF. The CDR3 nucleotides are TGTGCCAGCAGCCGGGACTCCACCTACAATGAGCAGTTCTTC.

This clonotype was detected many times. V and J are TRBV2 and TRBJ2-3; weak D call: TRBD2 (6 bases). CDR3 size: 14 residues. V was pared by 7 bases and J by 2 bases, with 13 bases between. The germline CDR1 and CDR2 sequences are SNHLY and FYNNEI. The CDR3 here is CASNQEGLTDTQYF. Written as DNA, the CDR3 is TGTGCCAGCAATCAGGAGGGTCTCACAGATACGCAGTATTTT.

This chain connects TRBV29-1 to TRBJ2-7; 7 bases fit TRBD1. V lost 6 bases and J lost 2; bases outside the gene matches: 10. CDR1 SQVTM and CDR2 ANQGSEA come from the germline V gene. This CDR3 spans 14 amino acids. CDR3 sequence reads: CSVETGENPYEQYF. The CDR3 nucleotides read TGCAGCGTAGAAACAGGGGAAAATCCCTACGAGCAGTACTTC.

The V call is TRBV7-2, the J call TRBJ1-5; D gene unclear. The CDR3 is made up of 14 amino acids. V lost 2 bases, J lost 0 bases, and 5 bases lay in between. Germline V CDR1 and CDR2: SGHTA, FQGNSA. The CDR3 reads CASSLLNSNQPQHF. The CDR3, as DNA: TGTGCCAGCAGCTTACTCAATAGCAATCAGCCCCAGCATTTT.

The V gene is TRBV7-2, the J gene TRBJ2-1, with D perhaps TRBD2 (6 bases). The CDR3 length is 16 residues. The V end was cut by 0 bases, the J end by 0 bases, with 9 bases between. Germline CDR1 reads SGHTA; CDR2 reads FQGNSA. The CDR3 DNA reads TGTGCCAGCAGCTTAGCACGGGGGAGCTCCTACAATGAGCAGTTCTTC. Residues: CASSLARGSSYNEQFF.

The chain joins TRBV7-3 to TRBJ2-3; D is perhaps TRBD1 (7 bases). This CDR3 has 15 residues. The V and J ends lost 2 bases and 4 bases respectively, with 13 bases between them. The germline gives CDR1 SGHTA, CDR2 FQGTGA. The CDR3 reads CASSLGGGNSDTQYF. The DNA for the CDR3 is TGTGCCAGCAGCTTAGGAGGGGGCAACTCAGATACGCAGTATTTT.

This clonotype was counted many times. V gene TRBV2 combines with J gene TRBJ2-7; D gene uncertain. This CDR3 is built from 10 residues. Trimming removed 4 bases from V and 4 bases from J, with 2 bases in between. Germline-derived CDR1 and CDR2 are SNHLY and FYNNEI. The CDR3 bases are TGTGCCAGCAGTGGGTACGAGCAGTACTTC. Translating gives CASSGYEQYF. The full variable domain, rest sourced from reference TRBV2 and TRBJ2-7, is EPEVTQTPSHQVTQMGQEVILRCVPISNHLYFYWYRQILGQKVEFLVSFYNNEISEKSEIFDDQFSVERPDGSNFTLKIRSTKLEDSAMYFCASSGYEQYFGPGTRLTVT.

This clonotype was counted between two and nine times. The V call is TRBV6-5, the J call TRBJ1-1, with D unclear. This CDR3 comprises 10 residues. Deletions cut 2 bases from V and 13 bases from J, with 8 bases between. Germline lookup yields CDR1 MNHEY and CDR2 SVGAGI. The CDR3 loop is CASSYEFVFF. In DNA form, the CDR3 reads TGTGCCAGCAGTTACGAGTTCGTTTTCTTT.

The chain couples TRBV27 to TRBJ2-7; TRBD1 is a possible D gene (6 bases). The CDR3 has 14 residues. V lost 6 bases and J lost 1, with 13 bases in between. Germline CDR1 reads MNHEY; CDR2 reads SMNVEV (reference sequence). CDR3 region: CASSARDISYEQYF. As DNA, the CDR3 is TGTGCCAGCAGCGCCCGGGACATTTCCTACGAGCAGTACTTC.

This rearrangement joins TRBV12-3 or TRBV12-4 to TRBJ2-7; 8 nucleotides match TRBD1. This CDR3 region has 13 residues. V lost 5 bases, J lost 3 bases, and 3 bases stayed unmatched. The CDR3 spells CASSTDRVYEQYF. CDR3 nucleotides: TGTGCCAGCAGTACGGACAGGGTCTACGAGCAGTACTTC.

V gene TRBV7-2 combines with J gene TRBJ2-3; 9 bases match TRBD2. Looked up from germline, CDR1 is SGHTA and CDR2 is FQGNSA. Germline trimming cut 5 bases from V and 4 bases from J; bases unmatched to any gene: 7. CDR3 length: 15 amino acids. This chain's CDR3 is CASSISGSRSDTQYF. In DNA form, the CDR3 reads TGTGCCAGCAGCATTAGCGGGAGTAGGTCAGATACGCAGTATTTT.

The V call is TRBV7-3, the J call TRBJ2-3, with a tentative D call TRBD2 (7 bases). CDR1 SGHTA and CDR2 FQGTGA come from the germline V gene. The V end was cut by 5 bases, the J end by 9 bases, with 18 bases between. CDR3 length: 14 residues. The CDR3 bases are TGTGCCAGCAGCCCAGGGTGGGAGGGGGACACGCAGTATTTT. Encoded protein: CASSPGWEGDTQYF.

V usage is TRBV5-1 and J usage is TRBJ1-4; D not resolved. Between the trimmed V and J ends, which lost 5 bases and 8 bases, there was a span of 13 bases. CDR3 length: 13 residues. CDR1 is SGHRS and CDR2 is YFSETQ in the germline V gene. For the CDR3, the DNA is TGCGCCAGCAGTCCAACCACGGGGGAAAAACTGTTTTTT. This codes for CASSPTTGEKLFF.

This clonotype was seen only a few times. The genes are TRBV4-1 and TRBJ2-1, with D possibly TRBD1 on 6 matching bases. V was shortened by 5 bases and J by 13 bases, with 21 bases between the two germline ends. The CDR3 runs 14 residues. Germline V lookup: CDR1 MGHRA, CDR2 YSYEKL. The CDR3 nucleotides are TGCGCCAGCAGCTATCAAACAGGGTCATATGCCCAGTTCTTC. Encoded protein: CASSYQTGSYAQFF.

The chain joins TRBV27 to TRBJ2-7; the D is unclear. There are 13 residues in the CDR3. V lost 2 bases and J lost 3, with 8 bases in between. Germline lookup yields CDR1 MNHEY and CDR2 SMNVEV (reference sequence). CDR3 in DNA: TGTGCCAGCAGTTTAACTCCAGGCTACGAGCAGTACTTC. Its protein product is CASSLTPGYEQYF.

The genes are TRBV7-2 and TRBJ2-7, with a weak D call TRBD2 (6 bases). This CDR3 spans 14 amino acids. V shed 6 bases and J shed 8 bases, with 20 bases lying between them. Germline CDR1 reads SGHTA; CDR2 reads FQGNSA. The CDR3 DNA sequence: TGTGCCAGCAGGGCCCTCAGGGACTGCTTGAAGCAGTACTTC. As protein: CASRALRDCLKQYF.

This rearrangement joins TRBV6-5 to TRBJ2-5; 11 bases are shared with TRBD2. Trimming cost V 5 bases and J 7 bases; bases outside gene matches: 9. This CDR3 comprises 15 residues. Per the germline V gene, CDR1 is MNHEY and CDR2 is SVGAGI. The CDR3 DNA follows: TGTGCCAGCAGTACAGGGACTAGCGGAAAAGGGACCCAGTACTTC. The encoded protein is CASSTGTSGKGTQYF.

This clonotype was seen a few times. The gene calls are TRBV4-3 and TRBJ1-2; weak D call: TRBD1 (5 bases). CDR1 is LGHNA, CDR2 YSLEER, per germline. The CDR3 is 15 amino acids. The V and J ends lost 0 bases and 4 bases respectively, with 12 bases between them. The CDR3, as DNA: TGCGCCAGCAGCCAAGATCGGGTTGGGGCCTATGGCTACACCTTC. It translates to CASSQDRVGAYGYTF.

This chain uses TRBV19 with TRBJ1-1, with 7 bases matching TRBD1. Germline CDR1 LNHDA, CDR2 SQIVND (reference sequence). With V trimmed by 10 bases and J by 1 base, 3 bases remained unmatched. The CDR3 totals 12 residues. The CDR3 region has the DNA TGTGCCACCAGGACAGGGAACACTGAAGCTTTCTTT. Its protein is CATRTGNTEAFF. Full variable domain (missing parts from reference TRBV19 and TRBJ1-1): DGGITQSPKYLFRKEGQNVTLSCEQNLNHDAMYWYRQDPGQGLRLIYYSQIVNDFQKGDIAEGYSVSREKKESFPLTVTSAQKNPTAFYLCATRTGNTEAFFGQGTRLTVV.

The chain has TRBV20-1 and TRBJ1-1; D is uncertain. The V gene's germline CDR1 is DFQATT and CDR2 SNEGSKA (reference sequence). This CDR3 spans 11 amino acids. Trimming left V 3 bases short and J 4 bases short, with 6 bases between. Written as DNA, the CDR3 is TGCAGTGCTAGTATAAGCACTGAAGCTTTCTTT. Translated: CSASISTEAFF.

The rearrangement links TRBV6-1 to TRBJ2-7, with D possibly matching TRBD2 (5 bases). V was pared by 5 bases and J by 3 bases, with 14 bases between. Germline V gives CDR1 MNHNS, CDR2 SASEGT. The CDR3 consists of 14 residues. The CDR3 spells CASSSQRSGYEQYF. In DNA form, the CDR3 reads TGTGCCAGCAGTTCCCAACGGAGCGGCTACGAGCAGTACTTC.

The gene calls are TRBV7-9 and TRBJ1-6; no clear D. V dropped 1 base and J dropped 7 bases, with 11 bases sitting between them. This CDR3 region has 15 residues. Germline V gene lookup returns CDR1 SEHNR and CDR2 FQNEAQ (reference sequence). In DNA form, the CDR3 reads TGTGCCAGCAGCTTAGTTCCACCGGGGAATTCACCCCTCCACTTT. As protein: CASSLVPPGNSPLHF. Drawing the rest from reference TRBV7-9 and TRBJ1-6, the complete variable domain is DTGVSQNPRHKITKRGQNVTFRCDPISEHNRLYWYRQTLGQGPEFLTYFQNEAQLEKSRLLSDRFSAERPKGSFSTLEIQRTEQGDSAMYLCASSLVPPGNSPLHFGNGTRLTVT.

The chain combines TRBV7-2 with TRBJ1-2; TRBD1 matches 9 bases. CDR1 SGHTA and CDR2 FQGNSA come from the germline V gene. V lost 6 bases, J lost 3 bases, and 5 bases stayed unmatched. The CDR3 is 14 amino acids. The CDR3, as DNA: TGTGCCAGCAGGGAAACAGGGGGCGACTATGGCTACACCTTC. Its protein product is CASRETGGDYGYTF.